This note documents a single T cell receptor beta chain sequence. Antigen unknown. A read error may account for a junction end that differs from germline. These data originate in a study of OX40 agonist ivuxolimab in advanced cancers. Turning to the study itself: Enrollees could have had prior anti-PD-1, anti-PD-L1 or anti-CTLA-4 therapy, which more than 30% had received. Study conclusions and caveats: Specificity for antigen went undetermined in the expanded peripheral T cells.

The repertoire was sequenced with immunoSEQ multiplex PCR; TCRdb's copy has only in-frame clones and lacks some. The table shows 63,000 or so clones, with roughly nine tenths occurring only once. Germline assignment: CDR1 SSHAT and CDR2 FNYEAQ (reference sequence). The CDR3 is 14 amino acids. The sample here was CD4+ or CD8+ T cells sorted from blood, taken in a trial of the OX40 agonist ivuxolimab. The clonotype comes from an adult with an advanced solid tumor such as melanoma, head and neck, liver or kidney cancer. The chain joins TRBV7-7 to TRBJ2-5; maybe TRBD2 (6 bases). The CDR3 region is CASSPGRGEETQYF. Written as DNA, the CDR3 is TGTGCTAGCAGCCCTGGGCGGGGTGAAGAGACCCAGTACTTC. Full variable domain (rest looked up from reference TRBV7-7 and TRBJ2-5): GAGVSQSPRYKVTKRGQDVTLRCDPISSHATLYWYQQALGQGPEFLTYFNYEAQPDKSGLPSDRFSAERPEGSISTLTIQRTEQRDSAMYRCASSPGRGEETQYFGPGTRLLVL.